This TCR beta chain emerged from a study of T cell repertoires in ileal Crohn's disease. Assay used: immunoSEQ multiplex PCR; TCRdb lists only in-frame clones, some missing. The sample contains about 4,100 clones, roughly four fifths of which appear only once. With regard to this clone: Its specificity is unknown.

Eligibility required adulthood, ileal or ileocolonic Crohn's disease and indicated ileocolonic resection. The study, taken as a whole, reports: All patients with clonality above 26.8% had endoscopic recurrence. Clonal expansions were more frequent in active smokers than non-smokers at surgery.

Sequencing input: ileal tissue. This receptor was identified in an adult with Crohn's disease.

The CDR3 DNA sequence: TGTGCCAGCAGCCAAAACTCGAACACTGAAGCTTTCTTT. Its translation is CASSQNSNTEAFF. This chain connects TRBV7-6 to TRBJ1-1; the D is unclear. The CDR3 is 13 amino acids. Per the germline V gene, CDR1 is SGHVS and CDR2 is FNYEAQ. The V end lost 5 bases, the J end lost 1 base, and 8 bases lay between the germline ends.